Shown below are 6 T cell receptor beta chains from a single sample sequenced in a study of CD8 T cells in Susac syndrome. A quantity of roughly 0.5 to 1 ug RNA underwent reverse transcription using random hexamers. TCRdb re-analysed the immunoSEQ multiplex PCR reads in MiXCR, keeping a single row per CDR3 protein. This sample has 100,000 or so distinct CDR3 sequences; about 90% occur once, and the top ten carry about 0.11%. Sequenced material: CD8+ T cells from PBMCs. Receptors were obtained from a human donor in good health.

This chain connects TRBV13 to TRBJ1-2; no reliable D call. Germline loops: CDR1 PRHDT, CDR2 FYEKMQ (reference sequence). Deletions cut 2 bases from V and 8 bases from J, with 12 bases between. The CDR3 has 13 residues. CDR3 nucleotides: TGTGCCAGCAGCTTAAGCGGACGTCAGGGCTACACCTTC. Protein: CASSLSGRQGYTF.

This chain uses TRBV4-2 with TRBJ2-2; 8 bases are a match to TRBD2. The length of the CDR3 is 19 residues. Per germline, CDR1 LGHNA and CDR2 YNFKEQ. The junction had 18 bases not matched to a gene; V was cut back by 0 bases and J by 9 bases. The CDR3 region has the DNA TGTGCCAGCAGCCAAGAAGTGAAAATCGGGGGGGGACCTGGTAGGGAGCTGTTTTTT. This translates into CASSQEVKIGGGPGRELFF.

The chain is built from TRBV19 and TRBJ2-6; possibly TRBD1 or TRBD2 for D (5 bases each). The V gene's germline CDR1 is LNHDA and CDR2 SQIVND (reference sequence). Trimming removed 4 bases at V and 0 bases at J, with 22 bases between. The CDR3 is 20 residues long. CDR3 DNA: TGTGCCAGTAGTAAGACACTGGGACCGGGATCAAGCTCTGGGGCCAACGTCCTGACTTTC. Amino acids: CASSKTLGPGSSSGANVLTF.

The chain has TRBV11-1 and TRBJ2-5; TRBD2 is a possible D gene (5 bases). This CDR3 spans 15 amino acids. Germline V gives CDR1 SGHAT, CDR2 FQDESV (reference sequence). V lost 1 base and J 5 bases, leaving 14 bases between the germline ends. CDR3 sequence reads: CASSLGGLARETQYF. The CDR3 coding sequence is TGTGCCAGCAGCTTAGGTGGACTGGCTAGGGAGACCCAGTACTTC.

The rearrangement joins TRBV7-2 to TRBJ2-5; D uncertain. V was shortened by 1 base and J by 5 bases, with 14 bases between the two germline ends. The CDR3 contains 15 residues. Germline V lookup: CDR1 SGHTA, CDR2 FQGNSA. CDR3 in DNA: TGTGCCAGCAGCTTAGTCGACAAGGTCGGCGAGACCCAGTACTTC. Protein product: CASSLVDKVGETQYF. The full variable domain, completed using reference TRBV7-2 and TRBJ2-5, is GAGVSQSPSNKVTEKGKDVELRCDPISGHTALYWYRQSLGQGLEFLIYFQGNSAPDKSGLPSDRFSAERTGGSVSTLTIQRTQQEDSAVYLCASSLVDKVGETQYFGPGTRLLVL.

This rearrangement joins TRBV12-3 or TRBV12-4 to TRBJ1-4; TRBD1 matches at 8 bases. V trimming: 5 bases; J trimming: 7 bases; junction bases outside the gene matches: 6. CDR3 size: 14 residues. The CDR3 sequence is CASSPRTGLEKLFF. The CDR3 DNA reads as TGTGCCAGCAGTCCCCGGACAGGGCTTGAAAAACTGTTTTTT.